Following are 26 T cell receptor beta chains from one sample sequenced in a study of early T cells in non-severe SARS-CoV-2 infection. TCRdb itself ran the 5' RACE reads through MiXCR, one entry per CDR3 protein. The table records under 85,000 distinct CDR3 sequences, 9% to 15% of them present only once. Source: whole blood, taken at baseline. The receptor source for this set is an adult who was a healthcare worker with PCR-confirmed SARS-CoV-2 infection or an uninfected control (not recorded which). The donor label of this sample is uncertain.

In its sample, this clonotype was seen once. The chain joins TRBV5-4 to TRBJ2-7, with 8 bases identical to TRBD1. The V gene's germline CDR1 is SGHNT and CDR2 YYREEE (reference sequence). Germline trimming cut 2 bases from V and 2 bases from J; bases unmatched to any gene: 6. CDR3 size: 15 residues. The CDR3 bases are TGTGCCAGCAGCTTACCCGGACAGGGCACCTACGAGCAGTACTTC. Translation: CASSLPGQGTYEQYF.

In DNA, the CDR3 is TGTGCCAGCAGTTTTGCGGGGGCCTTGGAGACCCAGTACTTC. This sequence encodes CASSFAGALETQYF. J is TRBJ2-5 and V is TRBV12-3 or TRBV12-4; weak D call: TRBD2 (7 bases). CDR3 length: 14 amino acids. V was cut by 3 bases and J by 5 bases, with 13 bases left in between.

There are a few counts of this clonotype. CDR3 sequence reads: CASRRGAGALGYTF. In nucleotides, the CDR3 is TGCGCCAGCAGAAGGGGGGCAGGAGCGCTAGGCTACACCTTC. This chain uses TRBV5-1 with TRBJ1-2, with D perhaps TRBD1 (6 bases). Germline V lookup: CDR1 SGHRS, CDR2 YFSETQ. V was shortened by 5 bases and J by 8 bases, with 19 bases between the two germline ends. CDR3 length equals 14 residues.

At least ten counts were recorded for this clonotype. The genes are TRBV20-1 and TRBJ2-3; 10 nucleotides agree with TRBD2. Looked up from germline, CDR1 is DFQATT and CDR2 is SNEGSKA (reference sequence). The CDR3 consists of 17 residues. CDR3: CSANGAGGPTGTDTQYF. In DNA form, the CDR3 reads TGCAGCGCGAATGGAGCGGGGGGGCCTACTGGCACAGATACGCAGTATTTT.

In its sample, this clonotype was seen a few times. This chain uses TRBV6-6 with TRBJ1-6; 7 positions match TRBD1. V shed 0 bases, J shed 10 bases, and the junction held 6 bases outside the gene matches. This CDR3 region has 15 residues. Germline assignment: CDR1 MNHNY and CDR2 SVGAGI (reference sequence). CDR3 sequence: CASSYSKGAESPLHF. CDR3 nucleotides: TGTGCCAGCAGTTACTCAAAGGGGGCAGAATCACCCCTCCACTTT.

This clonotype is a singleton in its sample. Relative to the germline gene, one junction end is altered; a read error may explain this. The CDR3 reads CASGRNVRTDSYNELFF. CDR3 DNA: TGTGCCAGCGGGAGGAATGTCAGGACTGACTCCTACAATGAGCTGTTCTTC. This sequence joins TRBV2 and TRBJ2-1; possibly TRBD2 for D (6 bases). Germline CDR1 reads SNHLY; CDR2 reads FYNNEI. The CDR3 sequence is 17 residues long.

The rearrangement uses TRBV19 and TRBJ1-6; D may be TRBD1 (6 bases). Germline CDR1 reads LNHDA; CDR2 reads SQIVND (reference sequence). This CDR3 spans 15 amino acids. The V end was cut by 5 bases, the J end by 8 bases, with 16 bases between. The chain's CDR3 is CASSSGQNIDSPLHF. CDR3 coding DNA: TGTGCCAGTAGTTCCGGACAGAACATCGATTCACCCCTCCACTTT.

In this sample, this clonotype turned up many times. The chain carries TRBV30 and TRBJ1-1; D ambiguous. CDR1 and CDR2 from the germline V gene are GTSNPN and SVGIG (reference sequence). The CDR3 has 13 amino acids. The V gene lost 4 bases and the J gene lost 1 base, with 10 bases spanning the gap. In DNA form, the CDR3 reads TGTGCCTGGATTAGCGACGGGAACACTGAAGCTTTCTTT. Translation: CAWISDGNTEAFF.

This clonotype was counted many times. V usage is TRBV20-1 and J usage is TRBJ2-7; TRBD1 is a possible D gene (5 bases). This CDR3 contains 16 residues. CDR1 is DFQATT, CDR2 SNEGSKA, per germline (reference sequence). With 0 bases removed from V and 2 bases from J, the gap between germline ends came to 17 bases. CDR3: CSARDEARARTYEQYF. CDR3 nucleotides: TGCAGTGCTAGAGATGAGGCCAGGGCACGGACCTACGAGCAGTACTTC.

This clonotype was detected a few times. The CDR3 bases are TGTGCCAGCAGTTTGGGAGGGCCCACAGATACGCAGTATTTT. This translates into CASSLGGPTDTQYF. The V and J genes are TRBV12-3 or TRBV12-4 and TRBJ2-3, with 7 bases fitting TRBD2. The V gene end was trimmed by 3 bases and the J gene end by 2 bases; junction bases not matched to a gene: 2. The CDR3 extends over 14 amino acids.

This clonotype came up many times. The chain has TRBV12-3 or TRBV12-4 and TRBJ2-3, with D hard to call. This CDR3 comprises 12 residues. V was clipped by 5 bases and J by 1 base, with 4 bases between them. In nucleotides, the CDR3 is TGTGCCAGCAGTCCGGGCACAGATACGCAGTATTTT. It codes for CASSPGTDTQYF.

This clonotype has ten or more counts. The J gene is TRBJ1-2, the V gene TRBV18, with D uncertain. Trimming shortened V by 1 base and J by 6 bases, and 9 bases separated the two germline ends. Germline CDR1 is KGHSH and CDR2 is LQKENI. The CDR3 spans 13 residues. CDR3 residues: CASSPQTDDGYTF. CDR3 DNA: TGTGCCAGCTCACCACAGACGGACGATGGCTACACCTTC.

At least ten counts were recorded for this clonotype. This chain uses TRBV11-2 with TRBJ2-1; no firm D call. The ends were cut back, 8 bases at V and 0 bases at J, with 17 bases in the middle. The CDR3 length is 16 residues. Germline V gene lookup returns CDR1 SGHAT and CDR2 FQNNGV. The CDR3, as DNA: TGTGCCAGCGCCTCCACACGTCATAACTCCTACAATGAGCAGTTCTTC. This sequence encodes CASASTRHNSYNEQFF.

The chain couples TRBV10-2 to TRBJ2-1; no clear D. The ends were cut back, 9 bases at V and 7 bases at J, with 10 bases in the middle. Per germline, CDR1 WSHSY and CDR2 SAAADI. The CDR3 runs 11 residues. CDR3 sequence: CASGNGNEQFF. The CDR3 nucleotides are TGCGCCAGTGGAAACGGGAATGAGCAGTTCTTC.

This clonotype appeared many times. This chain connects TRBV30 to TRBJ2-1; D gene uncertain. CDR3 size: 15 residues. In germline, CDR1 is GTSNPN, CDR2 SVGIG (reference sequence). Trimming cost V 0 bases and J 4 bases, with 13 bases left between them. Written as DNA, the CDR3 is TGTGCCTGGAGTGTACCTGGCGGACCGTACAATGAGCAGTTCTTC. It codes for CAWSVPGGPYNEQFF.

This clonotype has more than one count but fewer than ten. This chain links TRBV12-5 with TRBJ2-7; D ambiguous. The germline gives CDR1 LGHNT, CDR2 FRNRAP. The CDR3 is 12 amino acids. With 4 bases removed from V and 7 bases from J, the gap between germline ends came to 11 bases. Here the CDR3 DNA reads TGTGCTAGTGGTTCGGGTCTCAGGGAGCAGTACTTC. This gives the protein CASGSGLREQYF.

DNA of the CDR3: TGTGCCAGCAGTTACTGGGCCTCCACCGGGGAGCTGTTTTTT. This translates into CASSYWASTGELFF. The chain recombines TRBV6-5 with TRBJ2-2; D gene ambiguous. Trimming removed 1 base at V and 4 bases at J, with 7 bases between. The CDR3 sequence is 14 residues long. Germline V lookup: CDR1 MNHEY, CDR2 SVGAGI.

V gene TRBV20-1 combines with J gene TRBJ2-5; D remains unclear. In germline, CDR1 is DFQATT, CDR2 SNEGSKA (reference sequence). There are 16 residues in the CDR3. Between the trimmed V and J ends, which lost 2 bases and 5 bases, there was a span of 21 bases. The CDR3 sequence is CSARQAGSSPGETQYF. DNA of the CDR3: TGCAGTGCTAGACAGGCAGGCTCGAGTCCTGGGGAGACCCAGTACTTC.

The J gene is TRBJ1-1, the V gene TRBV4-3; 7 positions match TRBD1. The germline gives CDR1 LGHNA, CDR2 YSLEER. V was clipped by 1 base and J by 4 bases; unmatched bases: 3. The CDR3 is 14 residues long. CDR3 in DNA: TGCGCCAGCAGCCAAGCCCAGGGGGTCACTGAAGCTTTCTTT. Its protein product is CASSQAQGVTEAFF.

CDR3 amino acids: CASSVATGQEYEQYF. The CDR3 bases are TGTGCCAGCAGCGTAGCTACTGGACAGGAGTACGAGCAGTACTTC. This rearrangement joins TRBV9 to TRBJ2-7, with TRBD1 matching over 7 bases. This CDR3 region has 15 residues. V was clipped by 0 bases and J by 4 bases; unmatched bases: 7. The germline V gene encodes CDR1 SGDLS and CDR2 YYNGEE.

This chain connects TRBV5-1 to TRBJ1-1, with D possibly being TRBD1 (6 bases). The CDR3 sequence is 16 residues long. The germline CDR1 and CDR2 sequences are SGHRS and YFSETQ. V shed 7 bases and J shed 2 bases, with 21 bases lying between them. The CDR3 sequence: CASLYPSTGNNTEAFF. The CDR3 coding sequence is TGCGCCAGCCTTTATCCTTCAACAGGGAACAACACTGAAGCTTTCTTT.

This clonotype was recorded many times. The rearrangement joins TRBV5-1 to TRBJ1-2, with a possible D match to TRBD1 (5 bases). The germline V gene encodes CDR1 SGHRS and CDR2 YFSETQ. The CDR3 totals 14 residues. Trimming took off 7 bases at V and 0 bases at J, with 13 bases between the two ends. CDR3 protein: CASSRGTTNYGYTF. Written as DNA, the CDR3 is TGCGCCAGCTCACGTGGGACGACTAACTATGGCTACACCTTC.

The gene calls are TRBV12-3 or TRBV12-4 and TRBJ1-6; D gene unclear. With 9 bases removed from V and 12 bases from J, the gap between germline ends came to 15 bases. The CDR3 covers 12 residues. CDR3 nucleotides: TGTGCCAGTACATCGAACCCTCTACCCCTCCACTTT. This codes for CASTSNPLPLHF.

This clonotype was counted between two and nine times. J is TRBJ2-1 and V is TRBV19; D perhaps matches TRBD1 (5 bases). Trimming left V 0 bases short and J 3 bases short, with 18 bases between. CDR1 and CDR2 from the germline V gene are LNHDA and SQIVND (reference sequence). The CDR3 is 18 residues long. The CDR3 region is CASSIDWGSIKIYNEQFF. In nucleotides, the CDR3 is TGTGCCAGTAGTATAGATTGGGGCTCCATAAAAATCTACAATGAGCAGTTCTTC.

CDR3 coding DNA: TGTGCCATCAGTGAGTCGAGATGGGGGCGCGCTATGACTGAAGCTTTCTTT. Translation gives CAISESRWGRAMTEAFF. V gene TRBV10-3 combines with J gene TRBJ1-1, with D tentatively TRBD1 (6 bases). The CDR3 is made up of 17 amino acids. CDR1 is ENHRY and CDR2 is SYGVKD in the germline V gene. Trimming left V 0 bases short and J 5 bases short, with 19 bases between.

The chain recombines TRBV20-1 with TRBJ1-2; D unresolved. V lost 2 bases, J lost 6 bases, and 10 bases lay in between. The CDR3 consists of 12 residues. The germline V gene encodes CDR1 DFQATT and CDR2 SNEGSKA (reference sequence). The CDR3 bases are TGCAGTGCTAGACCGGGGAAGAATGGCTACACCTTC. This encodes CSARPGKNGYTF.